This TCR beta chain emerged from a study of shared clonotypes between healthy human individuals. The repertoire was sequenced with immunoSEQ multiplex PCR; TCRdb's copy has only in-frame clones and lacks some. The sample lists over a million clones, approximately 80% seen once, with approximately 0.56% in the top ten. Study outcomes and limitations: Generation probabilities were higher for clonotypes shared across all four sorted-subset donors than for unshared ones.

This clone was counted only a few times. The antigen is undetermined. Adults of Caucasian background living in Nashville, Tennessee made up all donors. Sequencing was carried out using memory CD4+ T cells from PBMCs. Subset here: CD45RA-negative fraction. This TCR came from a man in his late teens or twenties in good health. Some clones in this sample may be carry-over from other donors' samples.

This CDR3 is CASSPIGRTDPPLEQYF. In DNA, the CDR3 is TGTGCCAGCAGTCCCATTGGCCGGACGGACCCCCCTTTAGAGCAGTACTTC. The chain carries TRBV2 and TRBJ2-7; no firm D call. V lost 5 bases to trimming and J lost 7 bases, with 27 bases between them. CDR1 is SNHLY, CDR2 FYNNEI, per germline. The CDR3 contains 17 residues. The full variable domain, in which reference TRBV2 and TRBJ2-7 provide the parts outside the CDR3, is EPEVTQTPSHQVTQMGQEVILRCVPISNHLYFYWYRQILGQKVEFLVSFYNNEISEKSEIFDDQFSVERPDGSNFTLKIRSTKLEDSAMYFCASSPIGRTDPPLEQYFGPGTRLTVT.